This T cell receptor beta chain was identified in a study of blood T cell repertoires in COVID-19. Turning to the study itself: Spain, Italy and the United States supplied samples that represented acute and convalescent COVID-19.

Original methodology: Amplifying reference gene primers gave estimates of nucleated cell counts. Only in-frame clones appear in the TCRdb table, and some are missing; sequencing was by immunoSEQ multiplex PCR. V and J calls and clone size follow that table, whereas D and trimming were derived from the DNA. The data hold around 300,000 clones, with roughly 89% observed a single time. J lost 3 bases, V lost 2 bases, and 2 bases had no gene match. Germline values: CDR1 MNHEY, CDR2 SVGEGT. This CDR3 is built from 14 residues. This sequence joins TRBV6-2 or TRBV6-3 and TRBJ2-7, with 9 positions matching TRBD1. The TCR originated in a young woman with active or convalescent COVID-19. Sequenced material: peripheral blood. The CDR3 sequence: CASSYRDRDYEQYF. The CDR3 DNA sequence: TGTGCCAGCAGTTACAGGGACAGGGACTACGAGCAGTACTTC.